This TCR beta chain is from a study of cytomegalovirus exposure and HLA in healthy donors listed by TCRdb under 2017. Looking at the study overall: An earlier analysis of roughly 610 of the donors reported approximately 280 Gb of sequence data and around 120 million unique TCR beta sequences obtained from about 179 million T cells. Roughly 310 gigabases of sequencing data and roughly 90 million unique TCR sequences were included in an early release covering about 700 HLA-typed donors. Of the approximately 400 genotyped donors, 65% to 90% were placed in the genetic ancestry cluster associated with self-reported Caucasian donors. The study aimed to test whether signatures of past pathogen exposure could be identified by cataloging public T cell receptors. The study profiled the T cell repertoires of approximately 700 subjects by immunosequencing and related them to cytomegalovirus serostatus. Besides the first cohort of approximately 670 subjects, a separate validation cohort made up of some 110 different subjects was used. The study combined high-throughput TCR immunosequencing, statistical association of individual TCRs with disease status, and machine learning to predict cytomegalovirus infection status. A later analysis re-analyzed previously published TCR beta repertoires from 666 donors and added high-resolution HLA genotyping to study TCR occurrence patterns. The later analysis used no new phenotypic data to find candidate immune exposures, relying instead on TCR beta sequences and their occurrence across donors. An earlier analysis of around 540 of the donors applied high-throughput TCR beta sequencing to assess whether each TCR beta V gene segment acted as functional or pseudogenic. Donor age, sex, ethnicity and CMV serostatus were compiled together with the repertoire data. A later genetic analysis used genome-wide SNP genotypes for 398 of the 666 donors, treating that subset as a discovery cohort. Every repertoire in the discovery cohort had been generated on one and the same sequencing platform. HLA typing covered class I and class II loci at four-digit resolution. The number of donors typed differed by locus, with about 629-640 for A, B, C, DRB1 and DQB1, around 520 for DQA1, 600 to 610 for DPA1, and around 450 for DPB1. Five DR-DQ haplotypes were treated as single units for association and clustering because of strong linkage in the cohort. On average, 235,054 unique TCR beta nucleotide sequences were sequenced per donor among fewer than 500 genotyped donors of the cohort, with roughly a sixth of those sequences being non-productive. The research as a whole found: The authors suggested that the approach could potentially be generalized to other disease states and immunological phenotypes. Several of the top co-occurrence clusters appeared to be linked to parvovirus B19, influenza, CMV and Epstein-Barr virus, according to a later analysis. In a later analysis, TCR association rates were found to vary across HLA loci, with the most associated TCRs seen for DRB1 alleles and the fewest for HLA-C alleles. About 17 rarely observed V segments, including chromosome 9 orphons, were excluded from the earlier analysis of about 500 of the donors because counts were too low. When HLA alleles, especially DR and DQ, strongly co-occurred, TCR associations were difficult to assign to individual alleles. The only immune exposure information available for the cohort was CMV serostatus. The presence/absence analyses assumed that sequencing depth was roughly uniform across donors, and that assumption may not be true. Correlated functional status among segregating V segments might reflect linkage disequilibrium, but an unknown experimental factor could not be ruled out. In vitro tests confirmed that a few of the cytomegalovirus-associated TCR beta chains recognize cytomegalovirus antigens. In a later analysis, HLA-associated TCR beta chains showed more clonal expansion and lower generation probabilities than non-associated chains that were equally common. A cluster of highly shared sequence variants was judged likely to be a technical artifact of the sequencing pipeline. A total of around 150 TCR beta chains were listed by the study as associated with cytomegalovirus. Because HLA typing was missing for some donors at each locus, association tests included only the typed subset. Most TCR sequences were seen in very few donors, while some public TCRs were found in many individuals. In a later analysis, around 15,000 TCR beta sequences were associated with specific HLA alleles at a false discovery rate of 0.05. A further reported finding was that TCR beta sequences accurately predicted the HLA-A and HLA-B alleles for most subjects in the first cohort. Broadly in line with IMGT annotations, most TCR beta V segments showed up in productive rearrangements about 87% or about 30% of the time in an earlier analysis of 587 of the donors. The classifier was reported to diagnose cytomegalovirus status with high specificity and sensitivity in both the original cohort and the validation cohort. Only TCR beta chains were sequenced in this cohort, and the absence of alpha or paired-chain data limited detectable features. A later genetic analysis reported fewer N-insertions in productive TCRs among donors in an Asian-associated ancestry cluster than the approximately 670-donor mean. According to a later analysis, most CMV-associated TCR beta chains appeared to be HLA-restricted, and the HLA associations seemed to be driven largely by CMV exposure. In a later genetic analysis, a missense DCLRE1C variant was associated with V-gene and J-gene trimming of TCR beta chains, and the association was replicated in an independent cohort.

Comment on this clone: No cognate antigen has been identified for it.

In total, just over 650 healthy bone marrow donors made up the cohort. All cohort members were sampled while nominally healthy, although unrecorded immune exposures were likely present. The donor tested CMV seropositive and was one of the 289 seropositive cohort members. Each donor provided a peripheral blood sample, and peripheral blood mononuclear cells were used for TCR beta sequencing. The Qiagen DNeasy Blood Extraction Kit was used to extract genomic DNA from the blood cell samples. Library prep was done by the immunoSEQ multiplex PCR assay. A mixture of 60 forward primers for TCR Vbeta segments and 13 reverse primers for TCR Jbeta segments was used in the multiplex PCR. A multiplex PCR assay on genomic DNA amplified the CDR3 region of rearranged TCR beta genes. The Illumina HiSeq System was used to sequence the amplified TCR beta libraries as 87-base-pair reads. In the original analysis: Across the roughly 700 repertoires, a later analysis counted tens of millions of unique TCR beta chains, 9.5 million to 13 million of which were shared by at least two donors. Raw reads were error-corrected and collapsed into unique sequences by a nearest-neighbor algorithm in which closely related sequences were merged to remove PCR and sequencing errors. To assign V, D and J gene segments, CDR3 sequences were aligned to IMGT reference sequences. Each retained sequence needed at least a six-nucleotide match to both a V gene segment and a J gene segment. A rearrangement was called productive if the CDR3 had no stop codons and remained in frame with V and J, and every other rearrangement was called non-productive. Following IMGT convention, CDR3 was defined as the stretch from the second conserved V-encoded cysteine up to the conserved J-encoded phenylalanine. Sequences without an unambiguous match to a single V gene segment were excluded from the earlier analysis of several hundred of the donors. An earlier analysis of 450 to 650 of the donors called V segments functional above 56.7% productive rearrangements and segregating when the between-donor standard deviation exceeded 5%. A statistical classification framework was built to diagnose cytomegalovirus status from the catalog of TCR beta chain sequences. In a later analysis, V and J genes were assigned by comparing TCR nucleotide sequences against IMGT/GENE-DB human TR gene sequences. The TCRdist pipeline was used in a later analysis to assign CDR3 sequences and most-parsimonious VDJ recombination scenarios. In a later analysis, each TCR beta chain was defined by its CDR3 amino acid sequence together with its V-gene family, and reads lacking a unique V-gene family were excluded. A later analysis removed several hundred highly shared, low-generation-probability nucleotide sequences to deal with suspected cross-contamination and a sequencing artifact. For each public chain, a later analysis derived a clonal expansion index from normalized ranks of inferred template counts within each repertoire. Generation probabilities in a later analysis came from a VDJ recombination model fitted to out-of-frame rearrangements, and those results were checked against IGoR. In a later analysis, hypergeometric tests were used to score TCR-TCR, TCR-HLA and TCR-CMV co-occurrence, with a repertoire-size bias correction applied to TCR pairs. False discovery rates were estimated in a later analysis by permuting HLA or CMV assignments 20 times. In a later analysis, co-occurring TCRs were grouped using DBSCAN, and TCRdist sequence similarity was added for clustering within HLA-allele-positive subsets. For co-occurrence clustering, repertoires with fewer than 30,000 or more than 120,000 public chains were excluded, along with five repertoires with anomalous nucleotide sharing. Drawn from immuneACCESS, this table holds only the in-frame rearrangements with V and J called that TCRdb kept. Clones are partly lost; checked studies trace under half to an unresolved V gene and leave the rest unexplained. The DNA was the basis for D and trimming; V, J and clone size are from that table. The table for this sample lists roughly 74,000 clones. Of the sample, roughly 8% is held by the ten largest clones.

The sequencing input was PBMCs. The receptor was derived from a female donor in good health and CMV-seropositive.

The DNA sequence reads TGTGCCAGCAGCTTCAGGACAGGGTCCTACGAGCAGTACTTC. It translates as CASSFRTGSYEQYF. Here the chain combines TRBV7-8 and TRBJ2-7, with TRBD1 identical over 8 junction bases. CDR1 is given as SGHVS and CDR2 as FQNEAQ, both from the germline V gene. The CDR3 contains 14 residues, cysteine and phenylalanine counted. Only the CDR3 DNA is retained, 42 bases long and in frame from the first base. Germline trimming amounts to 3 bases on V and 1 base on J, with 2 as the count of junction bases outside the gene matches. With the rest looked up from the reference TRBV7-8 and TRBJ2-7 genes rather than sequenced, the full variable domain is GAGVSQSPRYKVAKRGQDVALRCDPISGHVSLFWYQQALGQGPEFLTYFQNEAQLDKSGLPSDRFFAERPEGSVSTLKIQRTQQEDSAVYLCASSFRTGSYEQYFGPGTRLTVT.